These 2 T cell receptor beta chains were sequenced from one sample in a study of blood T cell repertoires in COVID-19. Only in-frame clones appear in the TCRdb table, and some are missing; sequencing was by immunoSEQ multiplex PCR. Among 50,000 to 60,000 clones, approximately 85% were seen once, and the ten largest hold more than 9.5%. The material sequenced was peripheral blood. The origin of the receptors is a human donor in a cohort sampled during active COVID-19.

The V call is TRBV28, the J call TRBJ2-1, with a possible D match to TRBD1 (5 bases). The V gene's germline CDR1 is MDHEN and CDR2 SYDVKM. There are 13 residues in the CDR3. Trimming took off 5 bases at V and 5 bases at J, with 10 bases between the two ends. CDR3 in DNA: TGTGCCAGCAGTCGCCGACAGAACAATGAGCAGTTCTTC. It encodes CASSRRQNNEQFF.

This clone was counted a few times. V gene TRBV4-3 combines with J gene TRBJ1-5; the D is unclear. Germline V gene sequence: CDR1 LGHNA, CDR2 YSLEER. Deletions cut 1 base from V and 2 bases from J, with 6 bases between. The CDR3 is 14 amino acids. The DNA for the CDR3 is TGCGCCAGCAGCCAAGCCCGGGGCAATCAGCCCCAGCATTTT. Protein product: CASSQARGNQPQHF.